Listed here are 23 T cell receptor beta chains from one sample, sequenced in a study of T-cell reconstitution after alpha-beta-depleted transplantation in children. Library preparation (for TCRbeta) was performed with unique molecular identifiers. From the PCR reads, TCRdb called clonotypes with MiXCR, one entry per CDR3 protein. The sample has around 800,000 distinct CDR3 sequences; 15% to 20% are singletons. This material consisted of PBMCs, mostly from graft donor cells, taken 360 days after TCRalphabeta/CD19-depleted stem cell transplant. The receptors were sampled from a male patient aged 10 to 17 who had a stem cell transplant for acute lymphoblastic leukemia, so the T cells may come from the graft donor.

This clonotype occurred many times. The J gene is TRBJ2-7, the V gene TRBV12-3 or TRBV12-4; 8 nucleotides line up with TRBD2. Trimming took 3 bases from V and 6 from J; bases not matched to a gene: 7. The CDR3 extends over 14 amino acids. CDR3 coding DNA: TGTGCCAGCAGTTTCCCAGCGGGAGCGTCCGAGCAGTACTTC. It encodes CASSFPAGASEQYF.

The table lists this clonotype with a few counts. The chain links TRBV5-6 to TRBJ2-1, with 8 positions matching TRBD1. CDR1 is SGHDT and CDR2 is YYEEEE in the germline V gene. The CDR3 sequence is 14 residues long. Losses at the gene ends were 3 bases for V and 10 bases for J; bases not matched to a gene: 9. The DNA of the CDR3 is TGTGCCAGCAGCTCCGGACAGGGTCCTGGGGAGCAGTTCTTC. Encoded protein: CASSSGQGPGEQFF.

This clonotype occurred a few times. The CDR3: CASSLPWTGNEQFF. The DNA for the CDR3 is TGTGCCAGCAGTCTCCCTTGGACAGGCAATGAGCAGTTCTTC. The V call is TRBV28, the J call TRBJ2-1; 7 bases are shared with TRBD1. The trim removed 5 bases at V and 6 bases at J, leaving 7 bases unmatched. The CDR3 runs to 14 residues. Looked up from germline, CDR1 is MDHEN and CDR2 is SYDVKM. Variable domain in full (rest from reference TRBV28 and TRBJ2-1): DVKVTQSSRYLVKRTGEKVFLECVQDMDHENMFWYRQDPGLGLRLIYFSYDVKMKEKGDIPEGYSVSREKKERFSLILESASTNQTSMYLCASSLPWTGNEQFFGPGTRLTVL.

The chain is built from TRBV4-2 and TRBJ2-5; D is unresolved. The CDR3 has 15 residues. Germline V gives CDR1 LGHNA, CDR2 YNFKEQ. V lost 0 bases and J 2 bases, leaving 10 bases between the germline ends. The CDR3 loop reads CASSQEKWGQETQYF. The CDR3 DNA sequence: TGTGCCAGCAGCCAAGAGAAATGGGGACAAGAGACCCAGTACTTC.

J is TRBJ2-3 and V is TRBV20-1, with unresolved D. Trimming stripped 3 bases from V and 7 bases from J, with 11 bases between. The CDR3 extends over 12 amino acids. Germline CDR1 and CDR2: DFQATT and SNEGSKA (reference sequence). The CDR3: CSASNAKNTQYF. The DNA for the CDR3 is TGCAGTGCTAGCAATGCAAAAAATACGCAGTATTTT.

This clonotype was seen a few times. The chain has TRBV12-2 and TRBJ2-2; the table names TRBD2, a call not compared with the DNA. TRBV12-2 represents a pseudogene. There are 18 residues in the CDR3. The CDR3 sequence: CASRIVSGGKANTGELFF. In nucleotides, the CDR3 is TGTGCAAGTCGCATCGTCAGCGGGGGGAAGGCGAACACCGGGGAGCTGTTTTTT.

This clonotype turned up a few times. V usage is TRBV5-1 and J usage is TRBJ2-7; 7 bases match TRBD2. Germline V gives CDR1 SGHRS, CDR2 YFSETQ. V dropped 6 bases and J dropped 3; count of bases not matched to a gene: 6. This CDR3 has 13 amino acids. The CDR3, as DNA: TGCGCCAGCAATCCCAGCGGGAACTACGAGCAGTACTTC. Amino acids: CASNPSGNYEQYF. Looking up the rest from reference TRBV5-1 and TRBJ2-7 gives the full variable domain: KAGVTQTPRYLIKTRGQQVTLSCSPISGHRSVSWYQQTPGQGLQFLFEYFSETQRNKGNFPGRFSGRQFSNSRSEMNVSTLELGDSALYLCASNPSGNYEQYFGPGTRLTVT.

The J gene is TRBJ2-2, the V gene TRBV27; D not resolved. V was clipped by 4 bases and J by 6 bases, with 6 bases between them. This CDR3 region has 12 residues. Per germline, CDR1 MNHEY and CDR2 SMNVEV (reference sequence). The CDR3 loop is CASSSMAGELFF. The CDR3 nucleotides are TGTGCCAGCAGTTCGATGGCCGGGGAGCTGTTTTTT.

This clonotype was observed at least ten times. The rearrangement joins TRBV24-1 to TRBJ2-1; TRBD2 matches at 8 bases. V shed 5 bases and J 2 bases; nucleotides not matched to a gene: 7. The CDR3 has 16 amino acids. Germline CDR1 reads KGHDR; CDR2 reads SFDVKD. CDR3 sequence: CATSGVGLEAYNEQFF. The CDR3 nucleotides are TGTGCCACCAGTGGTGTGGGACTAGAAGCCTACAATGAGCAGTTCTTC.

This clonotype occurred a few times. Here the CDR3 reads CASTYVKTEAFF. The CDR3 DNA reads as TGTGCCAGCACCTACGTAAAGACTGAAGCTTTCTTT. The V and J genes are TRBV6-6 and TRBJ1-1; D is unclear. Trimming left V 7 bases short and J 5 bases short, with 11 bases between. CDR1 is MNHNY, CDR2 SVGAGI, per germline (reference sequence). The CDR3 is made up of 12 amino acids.

In this sample, this clonotype turned up a few times. V and J are TRBV20-1 and TRBJ2-1; 7 bases map to TRBD2. V trimming: 0 bases; J trimming: 2 bases; junction bases outside the gene matches: 10. The CDR3 has 17 residues. Germline CDR1 and CDR2: DFQATT and SNEGSKA (reference sequence). This CDR3 is CSARDRRGLGAYNEQFF. For the CDR3, the DNA is TGCAGTGCTAGAGATCGAAGAGGACTAGGGGCCTACAATGAGCAGTTCTTC.

This sequence joins TRBV27 and TRBJ2-1, with D perhaps matching TRBD1 (6 bases). This CDR3 has 13 amino acids. Germline V CDR1 and CDR2: MNHEY, SMNVEV (reference sequence). V gave up 5 bases and J gave up 7 bases, with 12 bases separating them. The CDR3 nucleotides read TGTGCCAGCAGTGCGCTGGACAGAAATGAGCAGTTCTTC. Translation gives CASSALDRNEQFF.

This clonotype occurred a few times. The chain combines TRBV5-1 with TRBJ1-1; D is perhaps TRBD1 (5 bases). CDR1 and CDR2 from the germline V gene are SGHRS and YFSETQ. This CDR3 region has 17 residues. The V end was cut by 0 bases, the J end by 1 base, with 16 bases between. In nucleotides, the CDR3 is TGCGCCAGCAGCTTGGCCGTACTTGGGGGGACGAACACTGAAGCTTTCTTT. Protein sequence: CASSLAVLGGTNTEAFF.

The chain uses TRBV29-1 and TRBJ2-7, with 11 bases identical to TRBD2. V trimming: 2 bases; J trimming: 4 bases; junction bases outside the gene matches: 1. This CDR3 spans 13 amino acids. Per germline, CDR1 SQVTM and CDR2 ANQGSEA. In DNA, the CDR3 is TGCAGCGTTGAAATAGCGGGAGGGTACGAGCAGTACTTC. Its protein product is CSVEIAGGYEQYF.

This clonotype was recorded a few times. This chain uses TRBV25-1 with TRBJ2-1, with TRBD2 as a possible D gene (7 bases). V gave up 3 bases and J gave up 1 base, with 13 bases separating them. Per germline, CDR1 MGHDK and CDR2 SYGVNS. The CDR3 is made up of 16 amino acids. The CDR3 is CASSEVGRGSYNEQFF. CDR3 coding DNA: TGTGCCAGCAGTGAGGTGGGGAGGGGGTCCTACAATGAGCAGTTCTTC.

The chain couples TRBV12-3 or TRBV12-4 to TRBJ1-1; D might be TRBD1 (5 bases). V was trimmed by 6 bases and J by 1 base, leaving 12 bases between them. The CDR3 is 14 amino acids. The CDR3 coding sequence is TGTGCCAGCAGCTTCCTAGGGGCGAACACTGAAGCTTTCTTT. Encoded protein: CASSFLGANTEAFF.

V usage is TRBV7-2 and J usage is TRBJ2-7; TRBD1 matches at 10 bases. From germline, CDR1 is SGHTA and CDR2 FQGNSA. J lost 4 bases, V lost 7 bases, and 4 bases had no gene match. This CDR3 has 13 residues. The CDR3 loop reads CASTWDRGYEQYF. The CDR3 DNA follows: TGTGCCAGCACCTGGGACAGGGGATACGAGCAGTACTTC.

This clonotype has more than one count but fewer than ten. The chain recombines TRBV20-1 with TRBJ2-5; 8 bases fit TRBD2. The ends lost 4 bases at V and 3 bases at J; junction bases unmatched: 7. This CDR3 has 14 residues. The germline V gene has CDR1 DFQATT and CDR2 SNEGSKA (reference sequence). The CDR3 DNA reads TGCAGTGCTAACGTAGCGGGACTAAAAGAGACCCAGTACTTC. This gives the protein CSANVAGLKETQYF.

The rearrangement uses TRBV3-1 and TRBJ2-3; D call uncertain. The CDR3 is 16 residues long. Germline V gene sequence: CDR1 LGHDT, CDR2 YNNKEL (reference sequence). V was shortened by 9 bases and J by 0 bases, with 19 bases between the two germline ends. The CDR3 nucleotides are TGTGCCAGTCGCCCAAGAACGATCTCAAGCACAGATACGCAGTATTTT. Protein: CASRPRTISSTDTQYF.

This sequence joins TRBV20-1 and TRBJ2-2, with D possibly being TRBD1 (5 bases). CDR1 is DFQATT, CDR2 SNEGSKA, per germline (reference sequence). Trimming took off 2 bases at V and 5 bases at J, with 15 bases between the two ends. This CDR3 region has 15 residues. For the CDR3, the DNA is TGCAGTGCTAGACCGCTGGGGCTCGGGACCGGGGAGCTGTTTTTT. It codes for CSARPLGLGTGELFF.

The chain carries TRBV5-5 and TRBJ1-4; D not certain. Trimming stripped 7 bases from V and 0 bases from J, with 10 bases between. CDR1 is SGHKS, CDR2 YYEKEE, per germline (reference sequence). This CDR3 comprises 14 residues. The CDR3 region is CASRVSTTNEKLFF. CDR3 nucleotides: TGTGCCAGCCGAGTCAGCACAACTAATGAAAAACTGTTTTTT. Based on the CDR3 plus reference TRBV5-5 and TRBJ1-4, the full variable domain is DAGVTQSPTHLIKTRGQQVTLRCSPISGHKSVSWYQQVLGQGPQFIFQYYEKEERGRGNFPDRFSARQFPNYSSELNVNALLLGDSALYLCASRVSTTNEKLFFGSGTQLSVL.

The gene calls are TRBV29-1 and TRBJ1-5; no firm D call. The CDR3 sequence is 13 residues long. V was cut by 4 bases and J by 4 bases, with 11 bases left in between. Germline CDR1 reads SQVTM; CDR2 reads ANQGSEA. Here the CDR3 reads CSVGAGSNQPQHF. The CDR3 DNA is TGCAGCGTTGGGGCAGGTTCTAATCAGCCCCAGCATTTT.

This clonotype was seen a few times. A much larger clone differs from this one at a single base, so this may be a read error. The chain uses TRBV2 and TRBJ2-7; TRBD2 matches 9 bases. Germline V CDR1 and CDR2: SNHLY, FYNNEI. The length of the CDR3 is 15 residues. Trimming cost V 6 bases and J 2 bases; bases outside gene matches: 8. The CDR3 DNA reads as TGTGCCAGCAGCCCCGGACTAGCGAGAACCTACGAGCAGTACTTC. Translating it yields CASSPGLARTYEQYF.